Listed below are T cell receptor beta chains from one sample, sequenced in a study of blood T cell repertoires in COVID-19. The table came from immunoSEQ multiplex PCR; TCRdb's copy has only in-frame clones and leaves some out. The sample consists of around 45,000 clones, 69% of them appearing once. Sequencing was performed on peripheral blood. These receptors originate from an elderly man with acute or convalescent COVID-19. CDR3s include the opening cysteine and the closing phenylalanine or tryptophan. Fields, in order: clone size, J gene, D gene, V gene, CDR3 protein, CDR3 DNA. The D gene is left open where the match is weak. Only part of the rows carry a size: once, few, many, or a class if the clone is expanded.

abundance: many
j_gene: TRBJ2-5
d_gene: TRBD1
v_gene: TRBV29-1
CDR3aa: CSVRGQAETQYF
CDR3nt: TGCAGCGTCAGGGGGCAGGCGGAGACCCAGTACTTC

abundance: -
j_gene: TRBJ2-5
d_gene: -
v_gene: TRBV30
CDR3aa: CAWSLTKRGTQYF
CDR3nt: TGTGCCTGGAGCCTAACCAAAAGGGGGACCCAGTACTTC

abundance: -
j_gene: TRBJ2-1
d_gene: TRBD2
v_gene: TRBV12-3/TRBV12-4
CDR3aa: CASSPGLVDEQFF
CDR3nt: TGTGCCAGCAGTCCTGGACTAGTCGATGAGCAGTTCTTC

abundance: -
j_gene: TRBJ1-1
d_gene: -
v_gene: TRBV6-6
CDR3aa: CASSYSLDSNTEAFF
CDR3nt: TGTGCCAGCAGTTACTCTCTAGACTCGAACACTGAAGCTTTCTTT

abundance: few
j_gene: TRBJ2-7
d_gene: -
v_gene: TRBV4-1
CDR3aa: CASSVQTTYEQYF
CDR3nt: TGCGCCAGCAGCGTACAGACTACCTACGAGCAGTACTTC

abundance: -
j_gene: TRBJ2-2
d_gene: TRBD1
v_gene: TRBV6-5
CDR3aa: CASGTGDSGELFF
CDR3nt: TGTGCCAGCGGGACAGGGGATAGTGGGGAGCTGTTTTTT

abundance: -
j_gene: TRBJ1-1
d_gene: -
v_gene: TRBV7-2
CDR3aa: CASSLELGENTEAFF
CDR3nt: TGTGCCAGCAGCTTAGAGTTAGGGGAGAACACTGAAGCTTTCTTT

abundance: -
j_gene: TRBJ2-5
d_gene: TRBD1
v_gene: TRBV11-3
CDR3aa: CASRDRVGRQETQYF
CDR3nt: TGTGCCAGCAGGGACAGGGTGGGTCGCCAAGAGACCCAGTACTTC

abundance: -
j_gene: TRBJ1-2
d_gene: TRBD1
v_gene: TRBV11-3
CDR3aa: CASSLRDRGHHGYTF
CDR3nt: TGTGCCAGCAGCTTGAGGGACAGGGGGCATCATGGCTACACCTTC

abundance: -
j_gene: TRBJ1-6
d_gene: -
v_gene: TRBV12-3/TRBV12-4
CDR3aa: CASSGSSSPLHF
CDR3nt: TGTGCCAGCAGCGGGAGTTCTTCACCCCTCCACTTT

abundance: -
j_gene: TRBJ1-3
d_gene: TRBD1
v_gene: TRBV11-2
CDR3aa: CASSQDRAISGNTIYF
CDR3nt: TGTGCCAGCAGCCAGGACAGGGCGATCTCTGGAAACACCATATATTTT

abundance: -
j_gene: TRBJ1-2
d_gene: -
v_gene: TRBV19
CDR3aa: CASSSQATNYGYTF
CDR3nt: TGTGCCAGTAGTTCCCAGGCTACTAACTATGGCTACACCTTC

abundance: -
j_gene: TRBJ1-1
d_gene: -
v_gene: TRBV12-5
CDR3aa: CASGPPRGGGYTEAFF
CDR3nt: TGTGCTAGTGGTCCTCCCCGAGGGGGGGGCTACACTGAAGCTTTCTTT

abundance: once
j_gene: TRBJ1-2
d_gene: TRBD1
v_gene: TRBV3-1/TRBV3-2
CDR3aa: CASSQEGQGAYGYTF
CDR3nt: TGTGCCAGCAGCCAAGAGGGGCAGGGGGCATATGGCTACACCTTC

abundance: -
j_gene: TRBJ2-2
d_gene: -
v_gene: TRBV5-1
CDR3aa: CASSLTGPGNTGELFF
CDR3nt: TGCGCCAGCAGCTTGACAGGACCCGGGAACACCGGGGAGCTGTTTTTT

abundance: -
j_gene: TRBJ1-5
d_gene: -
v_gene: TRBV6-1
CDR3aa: CASSEERSQPQHF
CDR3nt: TGTGCCAGCAGTGAAGAAAGGAGCCAGCCCCAGCATTTT

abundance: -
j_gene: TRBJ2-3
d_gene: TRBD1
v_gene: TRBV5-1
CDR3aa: CASSTGVYSTDTQYF
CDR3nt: TGCGCCAGCAGCACAGGGGTTTATAGCACAGATACGCAGTATTTT

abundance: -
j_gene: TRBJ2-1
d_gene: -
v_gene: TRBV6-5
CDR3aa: CASNPRAGGVNEQFF
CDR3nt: TGTGCCAGCAACCCTAGGGCGGGCGGAGTTAATGAGCAGTTCTTC

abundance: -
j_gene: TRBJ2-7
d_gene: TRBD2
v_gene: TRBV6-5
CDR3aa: CASSYSAGVNEQYF
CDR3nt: TGTGCCAGCAGTTACTCTGCGGGAGTCAACGAGCAGTACTTC

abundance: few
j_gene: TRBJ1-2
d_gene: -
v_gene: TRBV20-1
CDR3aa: CSASGRPREGYTF
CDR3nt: TGCAGTGCTAGTGGTCGGCCAAGGGAGGGCTACACCTTC

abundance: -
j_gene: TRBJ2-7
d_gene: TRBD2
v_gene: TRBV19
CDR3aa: CASSGLAGYEQYF
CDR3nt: TGTGCCAGTAGCGGACTAGCGGGGTACGAGCAGTACTTC

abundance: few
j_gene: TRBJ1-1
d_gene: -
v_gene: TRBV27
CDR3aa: CASSLWPLGTETPRGTEAFF
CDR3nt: TGTGCCAGCAGTTTATGGCCCCTCGGAACAGAAACCCCCCGAGGGACTGAAGCTTTCTTT

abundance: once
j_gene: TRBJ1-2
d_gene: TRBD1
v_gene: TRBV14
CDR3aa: CASSQDWWGTGSPNYGYTF
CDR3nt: TGTGCCAGCAGCCAAGACTGGTGGGGGACAGGGTCACCTAACTATGGCTACACCTTC

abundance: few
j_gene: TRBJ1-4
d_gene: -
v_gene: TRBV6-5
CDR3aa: CASSYSRSSNEKLFF
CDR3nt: TGTGCCAGCAGTTACTCGAGGTCTTCTAATGAAAAACTGTTTTTT

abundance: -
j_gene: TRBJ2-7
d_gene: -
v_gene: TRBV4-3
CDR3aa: CASSQLGQSTYEQYF
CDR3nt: TGCGCCAGCAGCCAGCTGGGCCAGTCGACCTACGAGCAGTACTTC

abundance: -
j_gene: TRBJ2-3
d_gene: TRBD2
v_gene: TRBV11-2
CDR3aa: CASSPGGLGATDTQYF
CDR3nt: TGTGCCAGCAGTCCGGGGGGACTAGGAGCGACAGATACGCAGTATTTT

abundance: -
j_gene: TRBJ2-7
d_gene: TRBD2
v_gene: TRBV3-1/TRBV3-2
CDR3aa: CASSSGASGRFYEQYF
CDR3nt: TGTGCCAGCAGCTCCGGAGCCAGCGGGAGGTTCTACGAGCAGTACTTC